The clone carrying this TCR beta chain was picked up one time. Antigen specificity is unknown. Specified time point: cycle 4 day 1 (C4D1), after more than 5 weeks of nivolumab. Every patient relapsed after autologous stem cell transplantation, and brentuximab vedotin exposure varied. CDR1 is MNHEY, CDR2 SMNVEV, per germline (reference sequence). The V end was cut by 2 bases, the J end by 3 bases, with 10 bases between. This CDR3 contains 14 residues. The data are from a study of PD-1 blockade in classical Hodgkin lymphoma. Clones were sequenced by immunoSEQ multiplex PCR, and TCRdb holds only the in-frame ones, with some missing. This table holds over 85,000 clones, roughly 91% found once. General observations from the study: Nivolumab starters within 1 year of ASCT were excluded. Complete responders' baseline diversity resembled that of newly diagnosed patients. CD8+ TCR diversity did not rise significantly by C4D1, unlike CD4+.

The rearrangement links TRBV27 to TRBJ2-5; D ambiguous. The source material was peripheral blood mononuclear cells (PBMCs), sampled before the fourth cycle of nivolumab. The TCR comes from a human donor with classical Hodgkin lymphoma. The CDR3 DNA sequence: TGTGCCAGCAGTTTAAGTCGTACGAAAGAGACCCAGTACTTC. Amino acid sequence: CASSLSRTKETQYF.